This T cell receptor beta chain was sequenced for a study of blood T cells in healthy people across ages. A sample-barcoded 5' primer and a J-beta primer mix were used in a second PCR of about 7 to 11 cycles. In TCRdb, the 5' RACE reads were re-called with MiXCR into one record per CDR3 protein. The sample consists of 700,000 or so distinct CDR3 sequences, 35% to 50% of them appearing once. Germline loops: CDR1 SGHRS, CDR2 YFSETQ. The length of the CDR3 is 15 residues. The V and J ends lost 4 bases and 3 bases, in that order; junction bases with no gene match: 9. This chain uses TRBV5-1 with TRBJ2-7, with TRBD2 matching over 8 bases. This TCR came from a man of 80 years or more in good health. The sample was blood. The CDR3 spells CASSPGGGTFYEQYF. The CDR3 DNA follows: TGCGCCAGCAGCCCGGGGGGGGGTACCTTCTACGAGCAGTACTTC.